The sequence of this T cell receptor (beta chain) was determined in a study of glioma-infiltrating T cells. The CDR3 contains 13 residues. Trimming took off 1 base at V and 3 bases at J, with 6 bases between the two ends. The germline gives CDR1 SGHAT, CDR2 FQNNGV. The sample holds a few counts of this clonotype. Amplification of TCR alpha and beta CDR3 regions from RNA used iRepertoire nested multiplex PCR. TCRdb passed the multiplex PCR reads through MiXCR, listing each CDR3 protein once. The sample lists approximately 89,000 distinct CDR3 sequences, 23% occurring once. The V gene is TRBV11-2, the J gene TRBJ1-1; D not certain. What was sequenced was glioma tissue, nonneoplastic brain tissue, or PBMCs (not recorded which). This receptor was identified in a human donor with low-grade glioma or glioblastoma, undergoing nonglioma brain surgery, or in good health (not recorded which). The CDR3 sequence is CASSLVGYTEAFF. CDR3 nucleotides: TGTGCCAGCAGCTTAGTAGGGTACACTGAAGCTTTCTTT.